Listed below are T cell receptor beta chains from one sample, sequenced in a study of T cells in Graves' hyperthyroidism and ophthalmopathy. TCRdb reanalysed the multiplex PCR reads using MiXCR and keeps one entry per CDR3 protein. The sample records approximately 870,000 distinct CDR3 sequences, 35% to 45% being singletons. The sample consisted of blood. These receptors came from a man between 18 and 29 years old with Graves' hyperthyroidism. Each CDR3 is given with its conserved first and last residue. D genes are given only for firm matches. Clone size is stated in some rows and not others, as once, few, many or a class when expanded.

abundance,d_gene,v_gene,len,j_gene,CDR3nt,CDR3aa
few,-,TRBV4-1,15,TRBJ1-4,TGCGCCAGCAGCCAAGAAGGACAGTCGAATGAAAAACTGTTTTTT,CASSQEGQSNEKLFF
many,-,TRBV20-1,14,TRBJ1-4,TGCAGTGCTGGCGACCCCGCAACTAATGAAAAACTGTTTTTT,CSAGDPATNEKLFF
-,-,TRBV5-1,16,TRBJ1-1,TGCGCCAGCAGCTGGGGGGACGGGGACCCTAAGGCTGAAGCTTTCTTT,CASSWGDGDPKAEAFF
many,TRBD1,TRBV10-3,14,TRBJ1-1,TGTGCCATCAGATGGACAGGGTCGGGCACTGAAGCTTTCTTT,CAIRWTGSGTEAFF
-,-,TRBV5-1,13,TRBJ2-7,TGCGCCAGCAGCTGGGGTCTGGCCTCCGAGCAGTACTTC,CASSWGLASEQYF
-,-,TRBV10-3,15,TRBJ1-6,TGTGCCATCAGTGAACTTGGCCAGGGGAAGTCACCCCTCCACTTT,CAISELGQGKSPLHF
many,-,TRBV10-3,12,TRBJ2-7,TGTGCCACCGACACAGGGAACTACGAGCAGTACTTC,CATDTGNYEQYF
few,-,TRBV7-9,14,TRBJ1-4,TGTGCCAGCAGCTTGTGGGGGACTAATGAAAAACTGTTTTTT,CASSLWGTNEKLFF
few,-,TRBV20-1,14,TRBJ2-5,TGCAGTGCTAGAGAGTCCCGGGGGGCAGAGACCCAGTACTTC,CSARESRGAETQYF
few,-,TRBV20-1,16,TRBJ2-7,TGCAGTGCTAGAGATAGCGGCGGGGTTAGCTCCTACGAGCAGTACTTC,CSARDSGGVSSYEQYF
few,TRBD1,TRBV7-9,18,TRBJ2-6,TGTGCCAGCAGCTCCCCGGGACAGGGACGATCTGGGGCCAACGTCCTGACTTTC,CASSSPGQGRSGANVLTF
many,-,TRBV20-1,10,TRBJ2-7,TGCAGTGCTAGCCCCTACGAGCAGTACTTC,CSASPYEQYF
few,-,TRBV20-1,13,TRBJ1-1,TGCAGTGCTAGGGGTTTTCGGGACACTGAAGCTTTCTTT,CSARGFRDTEAFF
once,TRBD2,TRBV20-1,15,TRBJ2-3,TGCAGTGCTACCTCAGCGGGGGGGCCGATAGATACGCAGTATTTT,CSATSAGGPIDTQYF
-,TRBD2,TRBV20-1,14,TRBJ2-7,TGCAGTGTTACTAGCGGGAGGGCCCTTTACGGGCAGTACTTC,CSVTSGRALYGQYF
few,TRBD2,TRBV5-5,15,TRBJ2-2,TGTGCCAGCAGCTTCTGGGGAGGGGACACCGGGGAGCTGTTTTTT,CASSFWGGDTGELFF
-,-,TRBV7-9,14,TRBJ1-2,TGTGCCAGCAGTGAGTTAGGCAGTAACTATGGCTACACCTTC,CASSELGSNYGYTF